This TCR beta chain emerged from a study of T cell clonality in common variable immunodeficiency. Regarding the study as a whole: Common variable immunodeficiency TCR beta sequences reportedly had fewer deletions and N-nucleotide insertions.

The CVID group had roughly 15 females and about 29 males, mean age around 40. Germline CDR1 DFQATT, CDR2 SNEGSKA (reference sequence). This CDR3 contains 15 residues. Trimming removed 1 base from V and 4 bases from J; junction bases left unmatched: 6. Produced via immunoSEQ multiplex PCR; TCRdb's table is partial and in-frame only. This set yields approximately 16,000 clones and no singletons; the top ten hold roughly 15%. This clone has more than one count but fewer than ten. Its target is not known. The read terminates 3 residues before the CDR3 end, so the remaining end is supplied by the germline J gene.

Source material: peripheral blood mononuclear cells. The sequence came from a human donor with common variable immunodeficiency. The chain links TRBV20-1 to TRBJ1-5, with 8 bases matching TRBD1. The part of the CDR3 DNA that was read is TGCAGTGCTAGAGCTGACAGGGGCGGGAATCAGCCC. Amino acid sequence: CSARADRGGNQP. The complete CDR3 sequence is CSARADRGGNQPQHF.